This T cell receptor beta chain came from a study of T cell changes during pregnancy in multiple sclerosis. TCRdb's copy holds only in-frame clones and misses some; the assay was immunoSEQ multiplex PCR. The data hold 55,000 to 65,000 clones, with 85% to 90% observed a single time. Here the sequenced sample was peripheral blood, taken in the first trimester of pregnancy. The source is a female donor in good health, enrolled as a control in a pregnancy study.

The CDR3 reads CASYGGVSGNTIYF. The CDR3 DNA is TGTGCCAGCTACGGGGGAGTCTCTGGAAACACCATATATTTT. V usage is TRBV7-9 and J usage is TRBJ1-3; D might be TRBD1 (5 bases). CDR1 and CDR2 (germline): SEHNR, FQNEAQ (reference sequence). This CDR3 is 14 amino acids long. Trimming took off 8 bases at V and 0 bases at J, with 11 bases between the two ends.